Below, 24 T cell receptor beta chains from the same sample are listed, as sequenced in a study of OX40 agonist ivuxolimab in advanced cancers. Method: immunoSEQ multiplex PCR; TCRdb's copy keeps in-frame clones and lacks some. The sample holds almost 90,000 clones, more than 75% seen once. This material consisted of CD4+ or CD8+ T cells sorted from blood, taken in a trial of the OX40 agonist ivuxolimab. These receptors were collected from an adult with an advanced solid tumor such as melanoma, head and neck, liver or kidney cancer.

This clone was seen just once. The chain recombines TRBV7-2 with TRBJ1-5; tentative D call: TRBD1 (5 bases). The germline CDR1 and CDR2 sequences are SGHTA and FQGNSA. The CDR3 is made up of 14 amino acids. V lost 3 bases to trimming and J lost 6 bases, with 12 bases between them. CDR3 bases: TGTGCCAGCAGCTTTGCGGGGGAAGGTCAGCCCCAGCATTTT. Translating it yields CASSFAGEGQPQHF. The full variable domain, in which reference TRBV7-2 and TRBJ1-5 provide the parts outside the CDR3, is GAGVSQSPSNKVTEKGKDVELRCDPISGHTALYWYRQSLGQGLEFLIYFQGNSAPDKSGLPSDRFSAERTGGSVSTLTIQRTQQEDSAVYLCASSFAGEGQPQHFGDGTRLSIL.

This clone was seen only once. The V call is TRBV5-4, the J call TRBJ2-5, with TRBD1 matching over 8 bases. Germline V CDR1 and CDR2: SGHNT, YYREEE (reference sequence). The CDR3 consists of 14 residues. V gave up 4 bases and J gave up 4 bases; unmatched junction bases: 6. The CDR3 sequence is CASSTRTGRETQYF. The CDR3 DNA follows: TGTGCCAGCAGCACTAGGACAGGGCGAGAGACCCAGTACTTC.

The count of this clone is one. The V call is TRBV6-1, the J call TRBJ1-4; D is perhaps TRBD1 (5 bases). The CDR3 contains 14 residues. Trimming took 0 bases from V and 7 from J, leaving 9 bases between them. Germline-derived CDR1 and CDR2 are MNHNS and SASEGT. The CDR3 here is CASSEAPGVEKLFF. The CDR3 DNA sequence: TGTGCCAGCAGTGAAGCCCCGGGGGTTGAAAAACTGTTTTTT.

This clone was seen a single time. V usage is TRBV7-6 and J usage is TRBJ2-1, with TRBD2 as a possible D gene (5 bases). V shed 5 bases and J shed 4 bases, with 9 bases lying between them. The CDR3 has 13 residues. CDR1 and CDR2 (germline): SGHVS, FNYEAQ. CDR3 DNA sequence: TGTGCCAGCAGCCCCGACTATTACAATGAGCAGTTCTTC. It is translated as CASSPDYYNEQFF.

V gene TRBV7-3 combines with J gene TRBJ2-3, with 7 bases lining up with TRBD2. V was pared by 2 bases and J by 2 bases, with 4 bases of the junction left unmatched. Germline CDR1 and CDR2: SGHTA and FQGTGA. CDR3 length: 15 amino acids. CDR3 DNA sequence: TGTGCCAGCAGCTTAGTGAGCGGGGACACAGATACGCAGTATTTT. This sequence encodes CASSLVSGDTDTQYF. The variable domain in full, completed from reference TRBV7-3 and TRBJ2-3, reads GAGVSQTPSNKVTEKGKYVELRCDPISGHTALYWYRQSLGQGPEFLIYFQGTGAADDSGLPNDRFFAVRPEGSVSTLKIQRTERGDSAVYLCASSLVSGDTDTQYFGPGTRLTVL.

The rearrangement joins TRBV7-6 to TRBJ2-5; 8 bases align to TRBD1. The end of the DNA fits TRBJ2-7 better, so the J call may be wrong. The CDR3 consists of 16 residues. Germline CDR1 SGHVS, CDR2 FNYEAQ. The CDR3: CASSQQAGTGSYEQYF. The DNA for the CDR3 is TGTGCCAGCAGCCAGCAAGCCGGGACAGGATCCTACGAGCAGTACTTC.

In nucleotides, the CDR3 is TGCGCCAGCAGCGCGGAGCCTGTCGTGAACACTGAAGCTTTCTTT. Its protein product is CASSAEPVVNTEAFF. This chain connects TRBV5-1 to TRBJ1-1; D unclear. CDR1 is SGHRS, CDR2 YFSETQ, per germline. This CDR3 comprises 15 residues. V was trimmed by 4 bases and J by 0 bases, leaving 13 bases between them.

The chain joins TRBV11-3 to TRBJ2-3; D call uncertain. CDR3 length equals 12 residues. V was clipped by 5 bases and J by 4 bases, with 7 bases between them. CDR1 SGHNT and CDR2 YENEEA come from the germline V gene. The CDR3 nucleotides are TGTGCCAGCAGCCACACCCCAGATACGCAGTATTTT. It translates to CASSHTPDTQYF.

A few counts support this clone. CDR3 nucleotide sequence: TGTGCCAGCAGCTTAGCTGGGAGACAGTATAATTCACCCCTCCACTTT. Its protein is CASSLAGRQYNSPLHF. The rearrangement joins TRBV7-8 to TRBJ1-6; possibly TRBD1 for D (5 bases). V was cut by 0 bases and J by 4 bases, with 10 bases left in between. The CDR3 has 16 amino acids. In germline, CDR1 is SGHVS, CDR2 FQNEAQ.

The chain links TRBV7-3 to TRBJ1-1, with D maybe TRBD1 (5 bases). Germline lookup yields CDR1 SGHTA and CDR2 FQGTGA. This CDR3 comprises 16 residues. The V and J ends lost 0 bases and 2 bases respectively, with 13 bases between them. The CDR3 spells CASSLTPDNLNTEAFF. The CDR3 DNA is TGTGCCAGCAGCTTAACGCCGGACAACCTTAACACTGAAGCTTTCTTT.

The CDR3 region is CASSQGTGSRYGYTF. The CDR3 coding sequence is TGTGCCAGCAGCCAAGGCACAGGGAGTCGCTATGGCTACACCTTC. The rearrangement joins TRBV14 to TRBJ1-2; D is perhaps TRBD1 (6 bases). The CDR3 covers 15 residues. Germline values: CDR1 SGHDN, CDR2 FVKESK. Trimming pared 1 base from V and 4 bases from J, leaving 13 bases between.

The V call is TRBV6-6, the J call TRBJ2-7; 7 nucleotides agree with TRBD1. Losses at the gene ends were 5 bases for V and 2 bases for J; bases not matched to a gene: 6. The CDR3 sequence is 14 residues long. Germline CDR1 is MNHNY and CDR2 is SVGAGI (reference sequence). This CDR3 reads CASSRTGLAYEQYF. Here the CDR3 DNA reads TGTGCCAGCAGTCGGACAGGTTTAGCCTACGAGCAGTACTTC.

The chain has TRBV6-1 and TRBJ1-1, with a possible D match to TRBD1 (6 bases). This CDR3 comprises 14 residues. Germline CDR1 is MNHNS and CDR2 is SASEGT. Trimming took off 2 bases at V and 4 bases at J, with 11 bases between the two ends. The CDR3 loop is CASSEPGGLTEAFF. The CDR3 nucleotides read TGTGCCAGCAGTGAACCGGGGGGCCTCACTGAAGCTTTCTTT.

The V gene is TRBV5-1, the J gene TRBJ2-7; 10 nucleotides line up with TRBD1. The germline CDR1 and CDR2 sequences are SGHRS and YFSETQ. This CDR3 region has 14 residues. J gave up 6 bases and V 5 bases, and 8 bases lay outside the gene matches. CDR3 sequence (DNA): TGCGCCAGCAGGTCCGACAGGGGGCGCAGCGAGCAGTACTTC. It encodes CASRSDRGRSEQYF.

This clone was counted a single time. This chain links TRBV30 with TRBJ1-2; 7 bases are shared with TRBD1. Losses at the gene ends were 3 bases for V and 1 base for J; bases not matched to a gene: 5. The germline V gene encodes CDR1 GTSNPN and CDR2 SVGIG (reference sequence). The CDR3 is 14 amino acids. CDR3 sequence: CAWSRDSLNYGYTF. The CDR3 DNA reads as TGTGCCTGGAGCCGGGACAGCCTTAACTATGGCTACACCTTC.

CDR3 DNA sequence: TGTGCCAGTAGTACCCAGGGGGGCCAGCCCCAGCATTTT. It is translated as CASSTQGGQPQHF. The rearrangement uses TRBV19 and TRBJ1-5, with TRBD1 identical over 7 bases. After removal of 4 bases from V and 7 bases from J, the junction contained 4 bases not matched to a gene. The CDR3 contains 13 residues. The germline gives CDR1 LNHDA, CDR2 SQIVND (reference sequence).

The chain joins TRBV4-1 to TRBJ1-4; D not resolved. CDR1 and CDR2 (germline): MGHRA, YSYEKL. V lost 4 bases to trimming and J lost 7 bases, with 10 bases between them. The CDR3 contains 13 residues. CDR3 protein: CASSLPGGEKLFF. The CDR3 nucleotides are TGCGCCAGCAGCCTCCCGGGCGGTGAAAAACTGTTTTTT.

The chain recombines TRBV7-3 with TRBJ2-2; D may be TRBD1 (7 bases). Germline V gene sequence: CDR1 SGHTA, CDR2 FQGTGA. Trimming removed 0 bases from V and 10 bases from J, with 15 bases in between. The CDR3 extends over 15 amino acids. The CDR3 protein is CASSLTPDREEELFF. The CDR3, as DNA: TGTGCCAGCAGCTTAACCCCCGACAGGGAGGAGGAGCTGTTTTTT.

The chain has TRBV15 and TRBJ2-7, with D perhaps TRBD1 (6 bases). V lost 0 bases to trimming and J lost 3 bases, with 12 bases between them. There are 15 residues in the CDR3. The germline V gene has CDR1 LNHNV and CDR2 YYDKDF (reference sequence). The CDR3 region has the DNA TGTGCCACCAGCAGAGACAGGGGCTTCAACTACGAGCAGTACTTC. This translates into CATSRDRGFNYEQYF.

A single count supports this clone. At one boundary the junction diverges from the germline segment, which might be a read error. CDR3 protein: CASSPGQAKEAQYF. CDR3 nucleotides: TGTGCCAGCAGCCCCGGACAGGCTAAAGAGGCCCAGTACTTC. The J gene is TRBJ2-5, the V gene TRBV14; 7 nucleotides line up with TRBD1. CDR3 length: 14 residues. Per germline, CDR1 SGHDN and CDR2 FVKESK.

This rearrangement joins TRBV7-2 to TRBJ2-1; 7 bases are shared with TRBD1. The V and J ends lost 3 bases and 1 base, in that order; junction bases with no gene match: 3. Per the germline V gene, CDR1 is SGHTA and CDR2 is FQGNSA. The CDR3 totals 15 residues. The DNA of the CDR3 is TGTGCCAGCAGCTTCAGGACAGGTTCCTACAATGAGCAGTTCTTC. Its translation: CASSFRTGSYNEQFF.

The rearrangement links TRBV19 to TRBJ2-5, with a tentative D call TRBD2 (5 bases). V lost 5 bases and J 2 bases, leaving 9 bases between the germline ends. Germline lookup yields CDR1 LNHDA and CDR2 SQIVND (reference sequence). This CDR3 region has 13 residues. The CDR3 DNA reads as TGTGCCAGTAGTCCTGGACTGCAAGAGACCCAGTACTTC. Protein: CASSPGLQETQYF.

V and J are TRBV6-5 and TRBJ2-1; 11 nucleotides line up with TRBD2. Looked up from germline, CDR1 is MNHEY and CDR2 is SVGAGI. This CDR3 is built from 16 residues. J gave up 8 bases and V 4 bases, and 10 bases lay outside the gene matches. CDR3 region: CASSSIAGGPPYEQFF. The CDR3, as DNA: TGTGCCAGCAGTTCTATAGCGGGAGGGCCCCCCTATGAGCAGTTCTTC.

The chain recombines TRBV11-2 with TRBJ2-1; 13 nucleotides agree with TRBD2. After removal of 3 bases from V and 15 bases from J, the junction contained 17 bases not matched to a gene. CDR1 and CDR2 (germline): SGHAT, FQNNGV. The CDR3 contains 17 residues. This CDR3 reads CASSFTDGGLAGSRSFF. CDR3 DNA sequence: TGTGCCAGCAGCTTTACCGACGGGGGACTAGCGGGAAGTCGGTCGTTCTTC.